This T cell receptor beta chain was sequenced during a study of beta chain features in type 1 diabetes. In total, each donor contributed a single heparinised blood draw that averaged about 100 mL. By way of CD45RO/CCR7/CD25/CD127/CD95/CD27, the CD4+ regulatory, stem cell-like memory, central memory and naive cells were sorted. Once sorted, every population was more than 95% pure. The study reverse transcribed the entire isolated RNA, so it sequenced expressed TCRB transcripts. Method: immunoSEQ multiplex PCR; TCRdb's copy keeps in-frame clones and lacks some. The table includes approximately 380,000 clones, roughly 16% detected once. The V end lost 8 bases, the J end lost 3 bases, and 11 bases lay between the germline ends. The CDR3 covers 13 residues. Germline CDR1 is SNHLY and CDR2 is FYNNEI. In this sample, this clone turned up a few times.

Sequenced sample: naive CD4+ T cells from blood. The V and J genes are TRBV2 and TRBJ1-5; D gene ambiguous. The TCR sequence derives from a woman under 30 in good health. The CDR3: CASRDMFNQPQHF. The DNA for the CDR3 is TGTGCCAGCCGCGACATGTTCAATCAGCCCCAGCATTTT.